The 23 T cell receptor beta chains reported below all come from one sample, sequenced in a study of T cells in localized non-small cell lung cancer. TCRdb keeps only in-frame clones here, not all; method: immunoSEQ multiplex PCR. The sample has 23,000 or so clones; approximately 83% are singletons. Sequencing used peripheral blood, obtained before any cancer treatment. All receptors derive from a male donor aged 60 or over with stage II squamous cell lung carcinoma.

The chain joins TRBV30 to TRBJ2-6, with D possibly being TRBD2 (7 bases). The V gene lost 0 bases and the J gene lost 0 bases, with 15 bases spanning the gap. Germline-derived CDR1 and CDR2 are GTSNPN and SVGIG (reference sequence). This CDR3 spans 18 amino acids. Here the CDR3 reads CAWSVGGGGSSGANVLTF. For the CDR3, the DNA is TGTGCCTGGAGTGTTGGGGGGGGCGGTAGCTCTGGGGCCAACGTCCTGACTTTC.

CDR3: CASSRAGGAETQYF. The CDR3 bases are TGTGCCAGCAGCAGAGCGGGGGGGGCAGAGACCCAGTACTTC. This sequence joins TRBV6-5 and TRBJ2-5; 10 nucleotides agree with TRBD2. The V gene end was trimmed by 6 bases and the J gene end by 4 bases; junction bases not matched to a gene: 5. In germline, CDR1 is MNHEY, CDR2 SVGAGI. This CDR3 has 14 residues.

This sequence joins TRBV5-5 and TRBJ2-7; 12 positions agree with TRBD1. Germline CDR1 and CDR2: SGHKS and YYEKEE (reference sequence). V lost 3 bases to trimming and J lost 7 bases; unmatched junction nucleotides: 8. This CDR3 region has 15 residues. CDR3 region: CASSSRDRGLGEQYF. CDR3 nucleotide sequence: TGTGCCAGCAGCTCCAGGGACAGGGGGCTGGGGGAGCAGTACTTC.

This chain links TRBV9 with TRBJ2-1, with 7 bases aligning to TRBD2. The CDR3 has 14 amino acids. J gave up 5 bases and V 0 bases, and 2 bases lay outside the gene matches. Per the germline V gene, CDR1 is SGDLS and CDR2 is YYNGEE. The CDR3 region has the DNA TGTGCCAGCAGCGTAGAGGCGGGAGACAATGAGCAGTTCTTC. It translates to CASSVEAGDNEQFF.

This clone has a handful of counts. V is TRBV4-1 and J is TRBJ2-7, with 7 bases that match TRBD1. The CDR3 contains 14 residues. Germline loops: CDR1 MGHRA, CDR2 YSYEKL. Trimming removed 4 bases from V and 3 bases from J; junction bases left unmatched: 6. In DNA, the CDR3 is TGCGCCAGCAGCCTCCAGACAGGGTACTACGAGCAGTACTTC. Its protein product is CASSLQTGYYEQYF.

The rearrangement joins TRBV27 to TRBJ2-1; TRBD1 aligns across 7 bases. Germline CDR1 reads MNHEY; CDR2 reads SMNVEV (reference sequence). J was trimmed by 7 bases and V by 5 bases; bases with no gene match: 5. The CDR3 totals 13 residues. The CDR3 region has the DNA TGTGCCAGCAGTGCTACAGGGGAGAATGAGCAGTTCTTC. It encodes CASSATGENEQFF.

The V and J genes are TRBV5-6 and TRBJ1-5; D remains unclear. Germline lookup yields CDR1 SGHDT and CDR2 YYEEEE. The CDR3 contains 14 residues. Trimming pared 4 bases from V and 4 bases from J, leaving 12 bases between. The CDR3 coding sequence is TGTGCCAGCAGCCGTGGTCGCGGTAATCAGCCCCAGCATTTT. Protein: CASSRGRGNQPQHF.

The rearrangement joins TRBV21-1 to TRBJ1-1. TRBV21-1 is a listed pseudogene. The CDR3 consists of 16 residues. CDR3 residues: CASSKARENVCTEAFF. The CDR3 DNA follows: TGTGCCAGCAGCAAAGCCCGCGAGAATGTGTGCACTGAAGCTTTCTTT.

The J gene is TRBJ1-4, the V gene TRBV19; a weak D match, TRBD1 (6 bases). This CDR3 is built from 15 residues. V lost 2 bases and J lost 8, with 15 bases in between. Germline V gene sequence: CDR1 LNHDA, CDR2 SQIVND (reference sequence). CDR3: CASSILGGGEEKLFF. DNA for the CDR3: TGTGCCAGTAGTATACTGGGAGGGGGAGAAGAAAAACTGTTTTTT.

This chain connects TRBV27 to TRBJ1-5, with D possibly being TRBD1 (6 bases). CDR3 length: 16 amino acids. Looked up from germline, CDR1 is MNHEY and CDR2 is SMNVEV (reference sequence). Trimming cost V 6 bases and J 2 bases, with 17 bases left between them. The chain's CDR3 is CASSPSKGVGNQPQHF. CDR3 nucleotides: TGTGCCAGCAGCCCCTCCAAGGGGGTTGGCAATCAGCCCCAGCATTTT.

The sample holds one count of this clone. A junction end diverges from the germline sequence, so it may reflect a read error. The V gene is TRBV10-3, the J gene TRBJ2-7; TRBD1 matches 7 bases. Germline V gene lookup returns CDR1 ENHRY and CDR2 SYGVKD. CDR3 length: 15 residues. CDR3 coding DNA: TGTGCCAGCAGTTACCGGCAGGGGGTTGCTAACGAGCAGTACTTC. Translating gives CASSYRQGVANEQYF.

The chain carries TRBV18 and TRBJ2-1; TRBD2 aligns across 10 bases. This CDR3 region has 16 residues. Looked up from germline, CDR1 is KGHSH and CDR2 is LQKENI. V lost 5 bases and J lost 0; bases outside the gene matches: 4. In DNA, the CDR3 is TGTGCCAGCTCAAAAGCGGGGGGGAGCTCCTACAATGAGCAGTTCTTC. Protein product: CASSKAGGSSYNEQFF.

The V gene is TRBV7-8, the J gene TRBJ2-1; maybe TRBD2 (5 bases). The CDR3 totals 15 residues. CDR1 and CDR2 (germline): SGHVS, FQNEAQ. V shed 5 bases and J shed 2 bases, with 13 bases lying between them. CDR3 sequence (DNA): TGTGCCAGCAGCAGGACTTCCCTACCCTACAATGAGCAGTTCTTC. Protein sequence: CASSRTSLPYNEQFF.

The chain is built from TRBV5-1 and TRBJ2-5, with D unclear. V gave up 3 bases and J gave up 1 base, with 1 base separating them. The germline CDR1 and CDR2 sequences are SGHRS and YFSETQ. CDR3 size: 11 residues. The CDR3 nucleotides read TGCGCCAGCAGCTCCCAAGAGACCCAGTACTTC. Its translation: CASSSQETQYF.

The CDR3 nucleotides read TGTGCCACCTCGGAAGACAGGGCTAGTTCACCCCTCCACTTT. Amino acid sequence: CATSEDRASSPLHF. The rearrangement joins TRBV2 to TRBJ1-6; 7 bases are a match to TRBD1. J gave up 9 bases and V 10 bases, and 12 bases lay outside the gene matches. Germline V CDR1 and CDR2: SNHLY, FYNNEI. The CDR3 is made up of 14 amino acids. The full variable domain, in which reference TRBV2 and TRBJ1-6 provide the parts outside the CDR3, is EPEVTQTPSHQVTQMGQEVILRCVPISNHLYFYWYRQILGQKVEFLVSFYNNEISEKSEIFDDQFSVERPDGSNFTLKIRSTKLEDSAMYFCATSEDRASSPLHFGNGTRLTVT.

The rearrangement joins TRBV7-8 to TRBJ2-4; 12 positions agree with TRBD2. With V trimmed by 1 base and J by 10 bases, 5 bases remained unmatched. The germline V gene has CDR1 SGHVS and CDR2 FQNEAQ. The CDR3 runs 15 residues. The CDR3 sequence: CASSLDRTSGRIQYF. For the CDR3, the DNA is TGTGCCAGCAGCTTAGATCGAACTAGCGGGAGGATTCAGTACTTC.

CDR3 amino acids: CASSIGSRQVNSPLHF. CDR3 sequence (DNA): TGTGCCAGTAGTATCGGTTCCCGGCAGGTAAATTCACCCCTCCACTTT. This chain links TRBV19 with TRBJ1-6; no clear D. The CDR3 has 16 residues. Trimming cost V 3 bases and J 7 bases, with 16 bases left between them. CDR1 and CDR2 from the germline V gene are LNHDA and SQIVND (reference sequence). The full variable domain, rest sourced from reference TRBV19 and TRBJ1-6, is DGGITQSPKYLFRKEGQNVTLSCEQNLNHDAMYWYRQDPGQGLRLIYYSQIVNDFQKGDIAEGYSVSREKKESFPLTVTSAQKNPTAFYLCASSIGSRQVNSPLHFGNGTRLTVT.

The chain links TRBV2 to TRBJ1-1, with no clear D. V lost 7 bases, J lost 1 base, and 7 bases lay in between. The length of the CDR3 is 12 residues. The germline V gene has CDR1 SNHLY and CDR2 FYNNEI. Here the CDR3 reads CASMRENTEAFF. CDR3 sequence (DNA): TGTGCCAGCATGCGGGAGAACACTGAAGCTTTCTTT.

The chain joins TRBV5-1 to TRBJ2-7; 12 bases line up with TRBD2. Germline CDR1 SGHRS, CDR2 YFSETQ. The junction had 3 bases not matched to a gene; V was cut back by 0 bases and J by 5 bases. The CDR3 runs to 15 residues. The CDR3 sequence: CASSLGLAGAHEQYF. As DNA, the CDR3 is TGCGCCAGCAGCTTGGGACTAGCGGGAGCCCACGAGCAGTACTTC. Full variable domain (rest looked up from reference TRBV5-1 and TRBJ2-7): KAGVTQTPRYLIKTRGQQVTLSCSPISGHRSVSWYQQTPGQGLQFLFEYFSETQRNKGNFPGRFSGRQFSNSRSEMNVSTLELGDSALYLCASSLGLAGAHEQYFGPGTRLTVT.

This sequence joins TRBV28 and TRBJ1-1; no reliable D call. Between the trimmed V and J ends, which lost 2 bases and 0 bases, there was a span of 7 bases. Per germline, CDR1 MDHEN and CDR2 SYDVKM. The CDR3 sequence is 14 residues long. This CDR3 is CASSLGRVNTEAFF. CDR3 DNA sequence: TGTGCCAGCAGTTTAGGAAGGGTGAACACTGAAGCTTTCTTT.

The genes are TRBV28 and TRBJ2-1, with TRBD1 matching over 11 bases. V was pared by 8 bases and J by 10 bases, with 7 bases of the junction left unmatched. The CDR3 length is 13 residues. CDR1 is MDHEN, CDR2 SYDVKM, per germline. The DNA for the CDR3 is TGTGCCAGCCTCCGGGACAGGGGGGGCGAGCAGTTCTTC. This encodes CASLRDRGGEQFF. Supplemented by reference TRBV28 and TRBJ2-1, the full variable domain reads DVKVTQSSRYLVKRTGEKVFLECVQDMDHENMFWYRQDPGLGLRLIYFSYDVKMKEKGDIPEGYSVSREKKERFSLILESASTNQTSMYLCASLRDRGGEQFFGPGTRLTVL.

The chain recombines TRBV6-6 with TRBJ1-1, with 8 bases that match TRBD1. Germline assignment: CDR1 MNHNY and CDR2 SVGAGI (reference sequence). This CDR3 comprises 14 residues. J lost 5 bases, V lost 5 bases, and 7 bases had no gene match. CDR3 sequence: CASSRSDRVTEAFF. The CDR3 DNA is TGTGCCAGCAGTCGATCGGACAGGGTAACTGAAGCTTTCTTT.

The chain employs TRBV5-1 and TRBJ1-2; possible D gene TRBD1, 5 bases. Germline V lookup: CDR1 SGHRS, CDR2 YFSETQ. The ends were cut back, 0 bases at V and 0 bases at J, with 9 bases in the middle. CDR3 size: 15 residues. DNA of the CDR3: TGCGCCAGCAGCTTGGACCAGGGCCCTAACTATGGCTACACCTTC. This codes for CASSLDQGPNYGYTF. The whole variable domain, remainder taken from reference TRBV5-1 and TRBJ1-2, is KAGVTQTPRYLIKTRGQQVTLSCSPISGHRSVSWYQQTPGQGLQFLFEYFSETQRNKGNFPGRFSGRQFSNSRSEMNVSTLELGDSALYLCASSLDQGPNYGYTFGSGTRLTVV.